Listed here is a single T cell receptor (beta chain). This specimen comes from a study of blood T cell repertoires in COVID-19. Study-wide context: Collection of acute and convalescent COVID-19 samples took place in the United States, Italy and Spain.

In the source study's methods: Researchers report that nucleated cell counts were estimated from reference gene primer amplification. TCRdb's copy holds only in-frame clones and misses some; the assay was immunoSEQ multiplex PCR. V, J and clone size derive from that table, while D and trimming were established from the DNA sequence. The data show about 400,000 clones, around nine tenths seen once. The CDR3 runs to 14 residues. Looked up from germline, CDR1 is KGHSH and CDR2 is LQKENI. Trimming cost V 6 bases and J 2 bases, with 14 bases left between them. The clonotype was recovered from a woman aged 30 to 39 with acute COVID-19. The genes are TRBV18 and TRBJ2-7; perhaps TRBD2 as D (5 bases). The sample comprised PBMCs or T cells enriched from blood (not recorded which). CDR3: CASSLGPSTYEQYF. For the CDR3, the DNA is TGTGCCAGCTCCCTTGGGCCTAGCACCTACGAGCAGTACTTC.